This passage covers 4 T cell receptor beta chains from one sample sequenced in a study of a mutant IDH1 vaccine in newly diagnosed glioma. TCRdb's table, derived via immunoSEQ multiplex PCR, lists solely in-frame clones and lacks some. The data contain 70,000 to 100,000 clones, over 75% of them singletons. The antigens these receptors bind are not known. Documented time point: week 5, during vaccination. Vaccination used 300 ug of mutant IDH1 20-mer peptide per dose, with topical imiquimod. The source was PBMCs, collected from a glioma patient whose treatment included an IDH1 peptide vaccine. The receptors were sampled from a woman in her forties or fifties with glioma.

This rearrangement joins TRBV5-5 to TRBJ2-2; 9 bases line up with TRBD2. V was clipped by 4 bases and J by 3 bases; unmatched bases: 7. This CDR3 contains 16 residues. Germline values: CDR1 SGHKS, CDR2 YYEKEE (reference sequence). In DNA form, the CDR3 reads TGTGCCAGCAGCCCAATAGCGGGAGAGCACACCGGGGAGCTGTTTTTT. As protein: CASSPIAGEHTGELFF.

The V gene is TRBV7-9, the J gene TRBJ1-1, with 8 bases matching TRBD1. CDR3 size: 16 residues. The junction had 13 bases not matched to a gene; V was cut back by 5 bases and J by 5 bases. The germline V gene encodes CDR1 SEHNR and CDR2 FQNEAQ (reference sequence). The CDR3 DNA is TGTGCCAGCAGCAGTAGGACAGGGAGGTTGGGGACTGAAGCTTTCTTT. Protein: CASSSRTGRLGTEAFF.

CDR3 coding DNA: TGTGCCTGGAGCCCATTGAACACTGAAGCTTTCTTT. Encoded protein: CAWSPLNTEAFF. V is TRBV30 and J is TRBJ1-1; D is uncertain. The V gene lost 3 bases and the J gene lost 0 bases, with 5 bases spanning the gap. Germline-derived CDR1 and CDR2 are GTSNPN and SVGIG (reference sequence). The CDR3 is made up of 12 amino acids. The full variable domain, with the rest looked up from reference TRBV30 and TRBJ1-1, is SQTIHQWPATLVQPVGSPLSLECTVEGTSNPNLYWYRQAAGRGLQLLFYSVGIGQISSEVPQNLSASRPQDRQFILSSKKLLLSDSGFYLCAWSPLNTEAFFGQGTRLTVV.

The chain combines TRBV5-1 with TRBJ1-4; D may be TRBD1 (5 bases). Germline V gene sequence: CDR1 SGHRS, CDR2 YFSETQ. V lost 1 base and J 5 bases, leaving 12 bases between the germline ends. The CDR3 runs to 15 residues. The CDR3, as DNA: TGCGCCAGCAGCTTGATGGGGACGGACAATGAAAAACTGTTTTTT. Protein sequence: CASSLMGTDNEKLFF.